The 30 T cell receptor beta chains in this list originate from one sample, sequenced in a study of blood T cell repertoires in COVID-19. Sequencing was performed with immunoSEQ multiplex PCR; in TCRdb, only in-frame clones are kept and a portion is missing. Of about 430,000 clones listed, approximately 90% were seen once; the top ten hold roughly 0.78%. Sequencing was done on a sample of peripheral blood. The receptors derive from a man younger than 30 with COVID-19, enrolled during active disease.

This sequence joins TRBV6-5 and TRBJ1-3, with TRBD1 as a possible D gene (5 bases). The CDR3 is 13 amino acids. Deletions cut 10 bases from V and 3 bases from J, with 13 bases between. Per the germline V gene, CDR1 is MNHEY and CDR2 is SVGAGI. In DNA form, the CDR3 reads TGTGCCACATGGCGGGGACGTGGAAACACCATATATTTT. Its protein is CATWRGRGNTIYF.

The J gene is TRBJ1-1, the V gene TRBV5-4; 7 bases are a match to TRBD1. The CDR3 loop spans 14 amino acids. The germline CDR1 and CDR2 sequences are SGHNT and YYREEE (reference sequence). The ends lost 1 base at V and 4 bases at J; junction bases unmatched: 4. The CDR3 region has the DNA TGTGCCAGCAGCTTGACAGGGGTGATCACTGAAGCTTTCTTT. It encodes CASSLTGVITEAFF.

J is TRBJ2-2 and V is TRBV2, with 9 bases matching TRBD2. CDR3 length: 15 amino acids. The germline CDR1 and CDR2 sequences are SNHLY and FYNNEI. V was clipped by 7 bases and J by 6 bases; unmatched bases: 9. The chain's CDR3 is CASNVERGGAGELFF. The CDR3 DNA sequence: TGTGCCAGCAACGTAGAGCGCGGGGGGGCCGGGGAGCTGTTTTTT.

Written as DNA, the CDR3 is TGCGCCAGGGGCCCCTTAGCGGGCGAACGCACAGATACGCAGTATTTT. It specifies CARGPLAGERTDTQYF. The genes are TRBV10-1 and TRBJ2-3; TRBD2 aligns across 7 bases. The CDR3 is 16 residues long. Germline CDR1 WNHNN, CDR2 SYGVQD (reference sequence). The ends lost 9 bases at V and 1 base at J; junction bases unmatched: 13.

This clone was seen a single time. The gene calls are TRBV7-3 and TRBJ2-3; TRBD1 is a possible D gene (6 bases). Germline-derived CDR1 and CDR2 are SGHTA and FQGTGA. CDR3 length equals 15 residues. Trimming took 5 bases from V and 3 from J, leaving 15 bases between them. CDR3 protein: CASSPVGAGTDTQYF. DNA of the CDR3: TGTGCCAGCAGCCCCGTGGGGGCTGGAACAGATACGCAGTATTTT. The entire variable domain, with the rest obtained from reference TRBV7-3 and TRBJ2-3, is as follows: GAGVSQTPSNKVTEKGKYVELRCDPISGHTALYWYRQSLGQGPEFLIYFQGTGAADDSGLPNDRFFAVRPEGSVSTLKIQRTERGDSAVYLCASSPVGAGTDTQYFGPGTRLTVL.

V is TRBV3-1 (or the pseudogene TRBV3-2) and J is TRBJ1-6, with 7 bases lining up with TRBD1. The CDR3 has 15 residues. The J segment lost 9 bases and the V segment lost 4 bases, leaving 9 bases of the junction unmatched. Germline V lookup: CDR1 LGHDT, CDR2 YNNKEL (reference sequence). The CDR3 loop reads CASSRSGQLPSPLHF. The CDR3 nucleotides read TGTGCCAGCAGCCGATCGGGACAGTTACCTTCACCCCTCCACTTT.

Only one count was recorded for this clone. CDR3 sequence (DNA): TGCGCCAGCAGCTTGGCCTTATTTACAGGGACGAACACCGGGGAGCTGTTTTTT. Amino acid sequence: CASSLALFTGTNTGELFF. The chain is built from TRBV5-1 and TRBJ2-2, with D possibly TRBD1 on 6 matching bases. The CDR3 has 18 amino acids. Germline CDR1 reads SGHRS; CDR2 reads YFSETQ. The V gene lost 0 bases and the J gene lost 0 bases, with 15 bases spanning the gap. Combining the CDR3 with reference TRBV5-1 and TRBJ2-2 gives the whole variable domain KAGVTQTPRYLIKTRGQQVTLSCSPISGHRSVSWYQQTPGQGLQFLFEYFSETQRNKGNFPGRFSGRQFSNSRSEMNVSTLELGDSALYLCASSLALFTGTNTGELFFGEGSRLTVL.

The gene calls are TRBV5-1 and TRBJ1-6, with D unresolved. CDR1 and CDR2 (germline): SGHRS, YFSETQ. The CDR3 is 14 residues long. The V end lost 4 bases, the J end lost 7 bases, and 12 bases lay between the germline ends. The CDR3 loop reads CASSPLSPNSPLHF. CDR3 sequence (DNA): TGCGCCAGCAGCCCTTTGAGTCCCAATTCACCCCTCCACTTT.

The chain joins TRBV5-6 to TRBJ2-7; 11 nucleotides match TRBD2. CDR1 and CDR2 from the germline V gene are SGHDT and YYEEEE. V lost 0 bases, J lost 9 bases, and 8 bases stayed unmatched. This CDR3 has 15 residues. The CDR3 sequence is CASSLGLAGGPVQYF. The CDR3 DNA is TGTGCCAGCAGCTTGGGGCTAGCGGGAGGCCCGGTGCAGTACTTC.

The J gene is TRBJ2-1, the V gene TRBV6-5; 9 bases match TRBD2. This CDR3 spans 14 amino acids. Germline assignment: CDR1 MNHEY and CDR2 SVGAGI. J was trimmed by 8 bases and V by 5 bases; bases with no gene match: 7. The CDR3 DNA sequence: TGTGCCAGCAGTCCGATTAGCGGGAGCTATGAGCAGTTCTTC. Its protein product is CASSPISGSYEQFF.

The V and J genes are TRBV19 and TRBJ2-1; D is perhaps TRBD2 (5 bases). CDR1 is LNHDA and CDR2 is SQIVND in the germline V gene (reference sequence). Trimming removed 4 bases from V and 6 bases from J, with 13 bases in between. The CDR3 is 14 amino acids. The CDR3 coding sequence is TGTGCCAGTAGTAACCTACTAGGTCGCAATGAGCAGTTCTTC. It encodes CASSNLLGRNEQFF.

The V and J genes are TRBV18 and TRBJ2-3, with D possibly matching TRBD2 (6 bases). The V and J ends lost 1 base and 0 bases respectively, with 11 bases between them. CDR1 is KGHSH, CDR2 LQKENI, per germline. The CDR3 sequence is 16 residues long. The CDR3 spells CASSPRRVTSTDTQYF. For the CDR3, the DNA is TGTGCCAGCTCACCACGGAGGGTCACTAGCACAGATACGCAGTATTTT.

The V gene is TRBV7-9, the J gene TRBJ2-7; tentative D call: TRBD2 (6 bases). Trimming removed 7 bases from V and 6 bases from J, with 22 bases in between. Germline lookup yields CDR1 SEHNR and CDR2 FQNEAQ (reference sequence). This CDR3 comprises 15 residues. The CDR3 nucleotides read TGTGCCAGCACGGAGGTCCGAGCGGGTCACGGCGAGCAGTACTTC. This gives the protein CASTEVRAGHGEQYF.

The V and J genes are TRBV7-9 and TRBJ2-1; D is possibly TRBD1 (7 bases). The CDR3 runs 16 residues. Germline V lookup: CDR1 SEHNR, CDR2 FQNEAQ (reference sequence). V was cut by 4 bases and J by 2 bases, with 15 bases left in between. The CDR3 here is CASSSEQGRTYNEQFF. The CDR3 DNA is TGTGCCAGCAGCTCTGAACAGGGGAGGACCTACAATGAGCAGTTCTTC.

A note on this clone: Other DNA sequences within the sample encode an identical CDR3. The rearrangement uses TRBV6-5 and TRBJ1-4, with 11 positions matching TRBD1. CDR3 length: 14 amino acids. Trimming cost V 5 bases and J 7 bases; bases outside gene matches: 3. Per germline, CDR1 MNHEY and CDR2 SVGAGI. The CDR3 spells CASSLDRGREKLFF. The CDR3 DNA reads as TGTGCCAGCAGTCTGGACAGGGGGCGTGAAAAACTGTTTTTT.

The chain joins TRBV7-2 to TRBJ1-1; D is ambiguous. Germline V lookup: CDR1 SGHTA, CDR2 FQGNSA. Between the trimmed V and J ends, which lost 5 bases and 1 base, there was a span of 14 bases. The CDR3 loop spans 15 amino acids. CDR3 nucleotides: TGTGCCAGCAGCAATAGGAGGGTATCGAACACTGAAGCTTTCTTT. This encodes CASSNRRVSNTEAFF. The full variable domain, its missing parts supplied by reference TRBV7-2 and TRBJ1-1, is GAGVSQSPSNKVTEKGKDVELRCDPISGHTALYWYRQSLGQGLEFLIYFQGNSAPDKSGLPSDRFSAERTGGSVSTLTIQRTQQEDSAVYLCASSNRRVSNTEAFFGQGTRLTVV.

This chain connects TRBV5-4 to TRBJ1-1; 7 positions match TRBD1. This CDR3 spans 13 amino acids. With 5 bases clipped from V and 1 base from J, the junction kept 2 bases outside the gene matches. Germline values: CDR1 SGHNT, CDR2 YYREEE (reference sequence). The CDR3 loop is CASSRQGNTEAFF. In nucleotides, the CDR3 is TGTGCCAGCAGTAGACAGGGGAACACTGAAGCTTTCTTT.

This clone came up a few times. CDR3 nucleotides: TGCAGCGTTGAGGGGGGGAGGGACACTACCCAAGAGACCCAGTACTTC. Amino acids: CSVEGGRDTTQETQYF. This chain links TRBV29-1 with TRBJ2-5, with D maybe TRBD2 (7 bases). Germline assignment: CDR1 SQVTM and CDR2 ANQGSEA. CDR3 length: 16 residues. V lost 3 bases and J 1 base, leaving 18 bases between the germline ends. Supplemented by reference TRBV29-1 and TRBJ2-5, the full variable domain reads SAVISQKPSRDICQRGTSLTIQCQVDSQVTMMFWYRQQPGQSLTLIATANQGSEATYESGFVIDKFPISRPNLTFSTLTVSNMSPEDSSIYLCSVEGGRDTTQETQYFGPGTRLLVL.

This chain uses TRBV2 with TRBJ2-7; D possibly corresponds to TRBD2 (7 bases). Deletions cut 6 bases from V and 2 bases from J, with 8 bases between. The CDR3 loop spans 12 amino acids. Germline CDR1 and CDR2: SNHLY and FYNNEI. The CDR3 DNA is TGTGCCAGCAGGCGGGGGCCCTACGAGCAGTACTTC. Amino acids: CASRRGPYEQYF.

This rearrangement joins TRBV7-9 to TRBJ1-1, with D hard to call. V lost 5 bases, J lost 2 bases, and 9 bases lay in between. The germline CDR1 and CDR2 sequences are SEHNR and FQNEAQ (reference sequence). This CDR3 region has 13 residues. The CDR3 region has the DNA TGTGCCAGCAGCACTCAGGTTAACACTGAAGCTTTCTTT. Its protein is CASSTQVNTEAFF.

The gene calls are TRBV10-3 and TRBJ2-3; 7 bases map to TRBD2. Germline-derived CDR1 and CDR2 are ENHRY and SYGVKD. V shed 8 bases, J shed 2 bases, and the junction held 7 bases outside the gene matches. The CDR3 has 14 residues. In nucleotides, the CDR3 is TGTGCCATCGCCCTAGCGGATACCACAGATACGCAGTATTTT. This sequence encodes CAIALADTTDTQYF.

This clone has only a few counts. J is TRBJ2-7 and V is TRBV13; 7 bases line up with TRBD1. Losses at the gene ends were 2 bases for V and 6 bases for J; bases not matched to a gene: 7. The CDR3 sequence is 14 residues long. CDR1 is PRHDT and CDR2 is FYEKMQ in the germline V gene (reference sequence). CDR3 sequence: CASSLRGQFGEQYF. In nucleotides, the CDR3 is TGTGCCAGCAGCTTAAGGGGACAGTTCGGCGAGCAGTACTTC.

This rearrangement joins TRBV6-5 to TRBJ2-5, with 8 bases lining up with TRBD1. V was pared by 7 bases and J by 4 bases, with 8 bases of the junction left unmatched. Looked up from germline, CDR1 is MNHEY and CDR2 is SVGAGI. The CDR3 has 14 amino acids. This chain's CDR3 is CASNANRGAETQYF. In DNA, the CDR3 is TGTGCCAGCAACGCAAACAGGGGGGCAGAGACCCAGTACTTC.

In DNA, the CDR3 is TGCGCCAGCAGCTTGGCGCTGAGTACCCACGAGCAGTACTTC. This codes for CASSLALSTHEQYF. The chain recombines TRBV5-1 with TRBJ2-7, with D unclear. CDR1 and CDR2 from the germline V gene are SGHRS and YFSETQ. Trimming stripped 0 bases from V and 5 bases from J, with 12 bases between. The CDR3 runs 14 residues.

The chain is built from TRBV25-1 and TRBJ1-2, with 10 bases matching TRBD1. The CDR3 contains 15 residues. Germline V lookup: CDR1 MGHDK, CDR2 SYGVNS. The V segment lost 10 bases and the J segment 7 bases; nucleotides outside the gene matches: 15. Written as DNA, the CDR3 is TGTGCCACAGACTCCGGGACAGGGGAACTTGCTGGCTACACCTTC. Translating gives CATDSGTGELAGYTF.

This chain links TRBV29-1 with TRBJ1-2, with D perhaps matching TRBD1 (5 bases). With 3 bases removed from V and 4 bases from J, the gap between germline ends came to 24 bases. The germline gives CDR1 SQVTM, CDR2 ANQGSEA. This CDR3 contains 17 residues. The CDR3 protein is CSVDGGSLGVSGYGYTF. CDR3 DNA sequence: TGCAGCGTTGATGGGGGGTCTTTGGGTGTCAGCGGCTATGGCTACACCTTC.

This clone has a handful of counts. The sample has other DNA sequences that encode this CDR3 too. The chain uses TRBV2 and TRBJ2-1; 9 nucleotides line up with TRBD2. The CDR3 consists of 13 residues. Germline V gene sequence: CDR1 SNHLY, CDR2 FYNNEI. V gave up 9 bases and J gave up 4 bases; unmatched junction bases: 4. The CDR3 is CASSSGDYNEQFF. CDR3 nucleotides: TGTGCCAGTTCTAGCGGGGATTACAATGAGCAGTTCTTC.

About this clone itself: This CDR3 is also generated by other DNA sequences in the sample. As DNA, the CDR3 is TGTGCCAGCAGTCTGACAGGGATTAATTCACCCCTCCACTTT. It translates to CASSLTGINSPLHF. The chain uses TRBV27 and TRBJ1-6; 7 nucleotides agree with TRBD1. Germline-derived CDR1 and CDR2 are MNHEY and SMNVEV (reference sequence). Trimming at V came to 5 bases and at J to 6 bases, leaving 4 bases not matched to a gene. The CDR3 loop spans 14 amino acids.

In this sample, this clone turned up once. V gene TRBV5-4 combines with J gene TRBJ2-7; 10 positions match TRBD2. Trimming at V came to 3 bases and at J to 5 bases, leaving 11 bases not matched to a gene. The length of the CDR3 is 16 residues. The germline gives CDR1 SGHNT, CDR2 YYREEE (reference sequence). CDR3 in DNA: TGTGCCAGCAGCTCACCAAAAGCGGGAGGGCCCCACGAGCAGTACTTC. The encoded protein is CASSSPKAGGPHEQYF.

The chain recombines TRBV10-2 with TRBJ2-5, with D tentatively TRBD1 (6 bases). The germline V gene encodes CDR1 WSHSY and CDR2 SAAADI. Trimming took 8 bases from V and 3 from J, leaving 13 bases between them. The CDR3 covers 13 residues. The CDR3 sequence: CASAGVGEETQYF. The CDR3, as DNA: TGCGCCAGCGCAGGGGTGGGTGAAGAGACCCAGTACTTC.